One and the same sample provided the 3 T cell receptor beta chains below, sequenced in a study of OX40 agonist ivuxolimab in advanced cancers. Profiling relied on immunoSEQ multiplex PCR, and the TCRdb table lists in-frame clones only, not all of them. Among tens of thousands of clones listed, more than 75% were seen once. The sequencing here drew on CD4+ or CD8+ T cells sorted from blood, taken in a trial of the OX40 agonist ivuxolimab. Receptor source: an adult with an advanced solid tumor such as melanoma, head and neck, liver or kidney cancer.

This rearrangement joins TRBV28 to TRBJ2-2; TRBD2 agrees at 14 bases. Germline-derived CDR1 and CDR2 are MDHEN and SYDVKM. The CDR3 is made up of 18 amino acids. V shed 4 bases, J shed 0 bases, and the junction held 4 bases outside the gene matches. Here the CDR3 DNA reads TGTGCCAGCAGTTCGGGGACTAGCGGGAGAGCGAACACCGGGGAGCTGTTTTTT. It yields the protein CASSSGTSGRANTGELFF.

This chain connects TRBV5-1 to TRBJ2-3, with TRBD2 as a possible D gene (6 bases). Germline V CDR1 and CDR2: SGHRS, YFSETQ. This CDR3 spans 15 amino acids. V was cut by 3 bases and J by 2 bases, with 13 bases left in between. The CDR3 region is CASSYVAADTDTQYF. Written as DNA, the CDR3 is TGCGCCAGCAGCTATGTAGCGGCGGACACAGATACGCAGTATTTT. The complete variable domain, with remaining parts taken from reference TRBV5-1 and TRBJ2-3, reads KAGVTQTPRYLIKTRGQQVTLSCSPISGHRSVSWYQQTPGQGLQFLFEYFSETQRNKGNFPGRFSGRQFSNSRSEMNVSTLELGDSALYLCASSYVAADTDTQYFGPGTRLTVL.

V usage is TRBV5-1 and J usage is TRBJ2-7, with no clear D. The CDR3 extends over 12 amino acids. The germline CDR1 and CDR2 sequences are SGHRS and YFSETQ. Trimming shortened V by 7 bases and J by 4 bases, and 12 bases separated the two germline ends. For the CDR3, the DNA is TGCGCCAGCGGAAGGGAACGTTACGAGCAGTACTTC. It encodes CASGRERYEQYF.